This T cell receptor beta chain is from a study of identical twins. Study-level points and caveats: The study found that models underestimated out-of-frame TCR alpha sharing in monozygotic twins.

CDR3 length equals 15 residues. V trimming: 5 bases; J trimming: 2 bases; junction bases outside the gene matches: 5. Germline assignment: CDR1 SEHNR and CDR2 FQNEAQ (reference sequence). TCRdb processed the 5' RACE reads anew with MiXCR; each CDR3 protein has one entry. The data hold approximately 220,000 distinct CDR3 sequences, with 6% to 8% observed a single time. This clonotype was counted between two and nine times. Antigen specificity is unknown. These same data were also listed under a study on yellow fever vaccine responses in identical twins.

The clonotype originates from a woman aged 18-29 years in good health. Material for sequencing was CD8+ T cells sorted from blood. The chain is built from TRBV7-9 and TRBJ2-1, with 8 bases lining up with TRBD2. CDR3 bases: TGTGCCAGCAGCGTACTAGCGGAGACCTACAATGAGCAGTTCTTC. The encoded protein is CASSVLAETYNEQFF.